Listed here is a single T cell receptor (beta chain). These data come from a study of shared clonotypes between healthy human individuals. The method was immunoSEQ multiplex PCR; TCRdb's version includes in-frame clones alone and lacks a portion of them. The sample has nearly 600,000 clones; 95% are singletons. Naive CD8 isolation took CD45RO-negative cells positively selected for CCR7 and excluded terminally differentiated effector memory CD45RA+ cells. Sequencing used naive CD8+ T cells sorted from blood. This clonotype was sampled from a young woman in good health.

CDR3: CSVEDRRGAGPLRYTF. The CDR3, as DNA: TGCAGCGTTGAAGACCGACGGGGCGCAGGTCCCCTCCGCTACACCTTC. This rearrangement joins TRBV29-1 to TRBJ1-2; D might be TRBD1 (5 bases). The CDR3 runs to 16 residues. V lost 0 bases to trimming and J lost 9 bases, with 23 bases between them. Germline V CDR1 and CDR2: SQVTM, ANQGSEA.